This T cell receptor beta chain derives from a study of T cells in Graves' hyperthyroidism and ophthalmopathy. The diagnoses drew upon clinical symptoms, serum thyroxine and TRAb, thyroid ultrasound and orbital computed tomography. It was RNA transcripts that yielded the amplified TCR beta CDR3 regions. A set of HTBI primers served as the primers for a first-round RT-PCR of the TCR CDR3. Each CDR3 protein gets one entry after TCRdb re-called the multiplex PCR reads with MiXCR. The sample lists under 750,000 distinct CDR3 sequences, 18% occurring once. Per the germline V gene, CDR1 is DFQATT and CDR2 is SNEGSKA (reference sequence). The CDR3 is made up of 15 amino acids. V lost 2 bases to trimming and J lost 5 bases, with 18 bases between them.

V usage is TRBV20-1 and J usage is TRBJ2-5, with D tentatively TRBD1 or TRBD2 (5 bases each). This receptor was identified in a woman aged 45-65 years with Graves' hyperthyroidism that later progressed to Graves' ophthalmopathy. The source material was blood. The CDR3 protein is CSARMFQGASETQYF. CDR3 sequence (DNA): TGCAGTGCTAGAATGTTCCAGGGAGCCTCCGAGACCCAGTACTTC.